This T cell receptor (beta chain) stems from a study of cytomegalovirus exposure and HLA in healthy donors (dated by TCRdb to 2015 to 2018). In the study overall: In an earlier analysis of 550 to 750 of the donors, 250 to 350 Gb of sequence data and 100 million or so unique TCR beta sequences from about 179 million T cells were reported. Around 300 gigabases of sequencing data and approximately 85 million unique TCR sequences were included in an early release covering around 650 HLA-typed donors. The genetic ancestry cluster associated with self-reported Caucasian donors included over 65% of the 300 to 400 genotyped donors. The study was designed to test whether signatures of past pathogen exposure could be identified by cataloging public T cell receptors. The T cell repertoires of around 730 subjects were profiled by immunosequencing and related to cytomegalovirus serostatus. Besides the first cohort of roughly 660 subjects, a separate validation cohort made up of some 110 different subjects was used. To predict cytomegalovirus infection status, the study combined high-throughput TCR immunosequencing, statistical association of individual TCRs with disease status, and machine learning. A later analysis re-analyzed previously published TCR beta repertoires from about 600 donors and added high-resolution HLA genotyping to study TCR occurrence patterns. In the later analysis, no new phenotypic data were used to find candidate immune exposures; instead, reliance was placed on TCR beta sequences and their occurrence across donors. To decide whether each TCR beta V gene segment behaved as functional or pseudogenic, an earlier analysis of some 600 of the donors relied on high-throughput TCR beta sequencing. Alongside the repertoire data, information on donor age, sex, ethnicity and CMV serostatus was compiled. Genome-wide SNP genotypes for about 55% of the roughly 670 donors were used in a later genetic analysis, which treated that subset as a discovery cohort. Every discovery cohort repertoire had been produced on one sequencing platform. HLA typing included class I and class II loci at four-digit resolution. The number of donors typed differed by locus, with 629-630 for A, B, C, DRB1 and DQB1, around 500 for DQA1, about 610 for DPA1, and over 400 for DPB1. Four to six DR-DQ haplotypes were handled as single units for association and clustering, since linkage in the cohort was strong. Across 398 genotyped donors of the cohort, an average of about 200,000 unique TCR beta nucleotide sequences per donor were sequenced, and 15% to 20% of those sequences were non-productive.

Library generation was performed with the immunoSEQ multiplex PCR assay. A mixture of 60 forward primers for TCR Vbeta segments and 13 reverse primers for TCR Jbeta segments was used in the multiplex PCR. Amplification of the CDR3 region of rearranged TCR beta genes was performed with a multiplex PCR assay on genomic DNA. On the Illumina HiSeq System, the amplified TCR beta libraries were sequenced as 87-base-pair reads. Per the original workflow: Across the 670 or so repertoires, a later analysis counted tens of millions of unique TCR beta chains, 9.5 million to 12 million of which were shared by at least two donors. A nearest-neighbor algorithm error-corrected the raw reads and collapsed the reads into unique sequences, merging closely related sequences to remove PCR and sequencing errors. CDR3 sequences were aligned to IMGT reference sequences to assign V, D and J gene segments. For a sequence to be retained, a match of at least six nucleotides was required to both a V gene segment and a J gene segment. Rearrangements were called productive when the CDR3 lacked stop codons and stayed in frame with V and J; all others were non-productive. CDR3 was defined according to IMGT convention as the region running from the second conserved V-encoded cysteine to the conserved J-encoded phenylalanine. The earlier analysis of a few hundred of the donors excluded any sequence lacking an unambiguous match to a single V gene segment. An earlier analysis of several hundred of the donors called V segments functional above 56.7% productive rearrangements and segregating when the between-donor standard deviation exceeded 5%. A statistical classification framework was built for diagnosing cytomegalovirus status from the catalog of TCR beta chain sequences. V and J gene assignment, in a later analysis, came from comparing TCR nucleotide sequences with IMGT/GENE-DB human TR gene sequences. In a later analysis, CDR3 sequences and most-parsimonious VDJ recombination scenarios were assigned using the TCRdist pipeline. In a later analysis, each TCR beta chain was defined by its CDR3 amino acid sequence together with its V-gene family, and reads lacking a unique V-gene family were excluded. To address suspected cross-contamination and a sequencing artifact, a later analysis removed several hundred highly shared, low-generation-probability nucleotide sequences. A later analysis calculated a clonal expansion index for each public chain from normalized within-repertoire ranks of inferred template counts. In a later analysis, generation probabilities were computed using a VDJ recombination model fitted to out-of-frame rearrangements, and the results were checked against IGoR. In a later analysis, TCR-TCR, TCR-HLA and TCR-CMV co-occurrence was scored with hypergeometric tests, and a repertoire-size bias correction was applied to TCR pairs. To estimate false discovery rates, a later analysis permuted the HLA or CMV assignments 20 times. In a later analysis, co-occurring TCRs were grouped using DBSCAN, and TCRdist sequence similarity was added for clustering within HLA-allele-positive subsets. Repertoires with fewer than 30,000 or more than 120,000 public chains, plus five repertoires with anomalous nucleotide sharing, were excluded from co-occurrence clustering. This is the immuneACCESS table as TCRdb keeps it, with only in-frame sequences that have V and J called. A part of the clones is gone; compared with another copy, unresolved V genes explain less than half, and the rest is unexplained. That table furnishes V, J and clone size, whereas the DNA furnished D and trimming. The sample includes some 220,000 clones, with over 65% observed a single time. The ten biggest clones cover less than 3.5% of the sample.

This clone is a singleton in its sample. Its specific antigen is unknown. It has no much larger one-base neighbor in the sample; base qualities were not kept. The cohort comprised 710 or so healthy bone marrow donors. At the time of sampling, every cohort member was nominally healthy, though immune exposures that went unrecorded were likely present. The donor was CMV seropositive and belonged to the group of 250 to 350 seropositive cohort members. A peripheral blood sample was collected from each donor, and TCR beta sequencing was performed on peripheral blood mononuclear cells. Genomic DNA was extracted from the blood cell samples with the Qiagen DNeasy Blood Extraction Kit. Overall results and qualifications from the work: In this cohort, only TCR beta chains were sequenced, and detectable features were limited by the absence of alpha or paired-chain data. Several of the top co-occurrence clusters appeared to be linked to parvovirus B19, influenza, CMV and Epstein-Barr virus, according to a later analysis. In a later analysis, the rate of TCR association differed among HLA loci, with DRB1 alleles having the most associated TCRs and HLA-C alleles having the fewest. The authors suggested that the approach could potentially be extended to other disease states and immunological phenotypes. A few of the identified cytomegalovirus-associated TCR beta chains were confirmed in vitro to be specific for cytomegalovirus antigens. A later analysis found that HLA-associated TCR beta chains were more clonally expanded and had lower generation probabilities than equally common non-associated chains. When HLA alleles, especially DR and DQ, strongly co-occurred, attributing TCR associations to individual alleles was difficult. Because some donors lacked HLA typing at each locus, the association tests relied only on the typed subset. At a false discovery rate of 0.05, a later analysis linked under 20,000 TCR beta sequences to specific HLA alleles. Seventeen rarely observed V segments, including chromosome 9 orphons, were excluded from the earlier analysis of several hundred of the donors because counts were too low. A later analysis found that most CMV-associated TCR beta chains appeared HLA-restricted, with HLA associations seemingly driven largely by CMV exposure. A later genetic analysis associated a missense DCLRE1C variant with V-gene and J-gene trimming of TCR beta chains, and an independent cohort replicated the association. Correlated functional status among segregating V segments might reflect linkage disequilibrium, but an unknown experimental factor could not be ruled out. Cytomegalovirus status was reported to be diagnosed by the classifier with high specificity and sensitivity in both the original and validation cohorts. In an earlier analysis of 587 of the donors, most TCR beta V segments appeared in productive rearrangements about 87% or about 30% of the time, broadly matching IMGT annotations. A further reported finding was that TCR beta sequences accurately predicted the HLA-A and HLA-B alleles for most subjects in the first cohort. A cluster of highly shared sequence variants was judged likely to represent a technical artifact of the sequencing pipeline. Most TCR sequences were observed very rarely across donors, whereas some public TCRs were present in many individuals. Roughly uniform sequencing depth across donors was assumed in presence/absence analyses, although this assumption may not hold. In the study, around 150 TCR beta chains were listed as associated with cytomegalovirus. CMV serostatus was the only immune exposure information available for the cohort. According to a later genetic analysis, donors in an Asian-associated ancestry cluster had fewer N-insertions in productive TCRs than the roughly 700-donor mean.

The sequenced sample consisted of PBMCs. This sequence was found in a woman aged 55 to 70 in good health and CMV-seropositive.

The CDR3 in this case is CASSFGLSTDTQYF. The nucleotides read TGTGCCAGCAGCTTTGGACTCAGCACAGATACGCAGTATTTT. Here the chain combines TRBV7-2 and TRBJ2-3, with a tentative D gene TRBD2 over 5 matching bases. From a lookup of the germline V gene, CDR1 and CDR2 are SGHTA and FQGNSA. Taken from cysteine to phenylalanine, the CDR3 has 14 residues. Only the CDR3 part of the read is kept: 42 bases, read in frame from the first base. Trimming removed 3 bases from V and 0 bases from J, leaving 7 bases between the germline ends.